This TCR beta chain stems from a study of cytomegalovirus exposure and HLA in healthy donors. A multiplex PCR was run with 60 Vbeta primers and 13 Jbeta primers. TCRdb's table, derived via immunoSEQ multiplex PCR, lists solely in-frame clones and lacks some. Of 150,000 to 200,000 clones listed, 75% to 85% are singletons. The TCR comes from a woman in her late teens or twenties in good health and CMV-seropositive. Sequencing was performed on PBMCs.

The CDR3 sequence is CSVDLNTDTQYF. The CDR3 DNA reads as TGCAGCGTTGATCTTAACACAGATACGCAGTATTTT. This chain connects TRBV29-1 to TRBJ2-3; no clear D gene. V was shortened by 3 bases and J by 2 bases, with 6 bases between the two germline ends. The CDR3 covers 12 residues. The V gene's germline CDR1 is SQVTM and CDR2 ANQGSEA.